This T cell receptor beta chain emerged from a study of blood T cell repertoires in COVID-19. Across the study: Whether acute or convalescent, the COVID-19 samples came from the United States, Italy and Spain.

Participants' reported clinical history set cohort assignment. V gave up 2 bases and J gave up 1 base, with 9 bases separating them. This CDR3 has 15 amino acids. Germline lookup yields CDR1 SGHAT and CDR2 FQNNGV. TCRdb's copy holds only in-frame clones and misses some; the assay was immunoSEQ multiplex PCR. The table has almost 500,000 clones, approximately 91% seen once; the top ten hold approximately 8.3%. The TCR was taken from a woman between 55 and 75 years old who had recovered from COVID-19. The rearrangement uses TRBV11-2 and TRBJ1-5, with D possibly being TRBD1 (5 bases). Sequencing was performed on PBMCs or T cells enriched from blood (not recorded which). The CDR3 nucleotides are TGTGCCAGCAGCTTATCGGGGGGAAGCAATCAGCCCCAGCATTTT. Its protein is CASSLSGGSNQPQHF.